Below, 20 T cell receptor beta chains from the same sample are listed, as sequenced in a study of response to subunit inactivated influenza vaccine. One entry per CDR3 protein results from TCRdb running MiXCR on the RT-PCR reads. Of 650,000 to 800,000 distinct CDR3 sequences in the sample, approximately 17% were seen once. The sample consisted of PBMCs from blood, taken 4 to 6 days after vaccination. These TCRs come from a man aged 45-65 years who received an inactivated influenza vaccine.

This clonotype occurred a few times. The chain uses TRBV12-3 or TRBV12-4 and TRBJ2-2; D ambiguous. The CDR3 length is 13 residues. With 6 bases removed from V and 4 bases from J, the gap between germline ends came to 9 bases. DNA of the CDR3: TGTGCCAGCAGGCCTTACCGCACCGGGGAGCTGTTTTTT. It specifies CASRPYRTGELFF.

This clonotype was counted a few times. The V gene is TRBV20-1, the J gene TRBJ2-7; 8 nucleotides align to TRBD2. V gave up 6 bases and J gave up 0 bases; unmatched junction bases: 10. This CDR3 comprises 15 residues. Germline V gives CDR1 DFQATT, CDR2 SNEGSKA (reference sequence). CDR3 sequence: CSANTLGGASYEQYF. CDR3 DNA: TGCAGTGCCAACACGCTCGGGGGGGCCTCCTACGAGCAGTACTTC.

This chain uses TRBV15 with TRBJ2-2, with 11 bases fitting TRBD2. The J segment lost 5 bases and the V segment lost 0 bases, leaving 2 bases of the junction unmatched. This CDR3 is 16 amino acids long. Germline values: CDR1 LNHNV, CDR2 YYDKDF (reference sequence). The CDR3 is CATSREGTSGTGELFF. The CDR3 DNA follows: TGTGCCACCAGCAGAGAAGGGACTAGCGGAACCGGGGAGCTGTTTTTT.

This clonotype was counted a few times. The chain has TRBV5-1 and TRBJ2-3, with TRBD2 matching over 7 bases. The junction had 11 bases not matched to a gene; V was cut back by 1 base and J by 6 bases. The CDR3 is made up of 16 amino acids. Germline V CDR1 and CDR2: SGHRS, YFSETQ. CDR3 residues: CASSLQGGSSGDTQYF. Written as DNA, the CDR3 is TGCGCCAGCAGCTTGCAAGGCGGGAGTAGTGGGGATACGCAGTATTTT.

This clonotype was observed a few times. The V gene is TRBV6-1, the J gene TRBJ1-2; TRBD1 might be the D (6 bases). V gave up 5 bases and J gave up 2 bases, with 15 bases separating them. CDR3 size: 15 residues. Germline loops: CDR1 MNHNS, CDR2 SASEGT. CDR3 coding DNA: TGTGCCAGCAGTCTCCCCGGGACAAACAACTATGGCTACACCTTC. Encoded protein: CASSLPGTNNYGYTF.

This clonotype was recorded at least ten times. The V gene is TRBV7-9, the J gene TRBJ2-1; no firm D call. The V gene's germline CDR1 is SEHNR and CDR2 FQNEAQ (reference sequence). The V and J ends lost 5 bases and 0 bases respectively, with 14 bases between them. The CDR3 runs 16 residues. The CDR3 sequence: CASSADIRSSYNEQFF. DNA of the CDR3: TGTGCCAGCAGCGCCGACATTAGAAGCTCCTACAATGAGCAGTTCTTC.

This clonotype was observed once. The chain employs TRBV27 and TRBJ2-1; TRBD2 agrees at 8 bases. This CDR3 is built from 16 residues. CDR1 is MNHEY, CDR2 SMNVEV, per germline (reference sequence). The junction had 11 bases not matched to a gene; V was cut back by 5 bases and J by 5 bases. The CDR3 sequence is CASSPIGGASNNEQFF. The CDR3 DNA reads TGTGCCAGCAGTCCAATCGGGGGGGCCTCTAACAATGAGCAGTTCTTC.

The V and J genes are TRBV9 and TRBJ2-1; 7 bases line up with TRBD2. The ends lost 0 bases at V and 6 bases at J; junction bases unmatched: 9. The germline gives CDR1 SGDLS, CDR2 YYNGEE. The CDR3 contains 16 residues. CDR3 in amino acids: CASSVVASGASNEQFF. DNA of the CDR3: TGTGCCAGCAGCGTAGTAGCTAGCGGCGCCTCCAATGAGCAGTTCTTC.

The chain has TRBV29-1 and TRBJ2-5, with TRBD1 matching over 10 bases. The trim removed 6 bases at V and 4 bases at J, leaving 5 bases unmatched. This CDR3 is 13 amino acids long. Germline V gene sequence: CDR1 SQVTM, CDR2 ANQGSEA. This CDR3 reads CSVRQGAGETQYF. The DNA for the CDR3 is TGCAGCGTCCGACAGGGGGCGGGAGAGACCCAGTACTTC.

The chain joins TRBV20-1 to TRBJ2-2; no definite D call. CDR3 size: 16 residues. Looked up from germline, CDR1 is DFQATT and CDR2 is SNEGSKA (reference sequence). Deletions cut 0 bases from V and 0 bases from J, with 11 bases between. The CDR3 bases are TGCAGTGCTAGAGATCTGGTGGGGACGAACACCGGGGAGCTGTTTTTT. It encodes CSARDLVGTNTGELFF.

The rearrangement uses TRBV7-2 and TRBJ2-1; D is ambiguous. V was pared by 7 bases and J by 0 bases, with 16 bases between. Per germline, CDR1 SGHTA and CDR2 FQGNSA. CDR3 size: 16 residues. In nucleotides, the CDR3 is TGTGCCAGCACCCCCAAACGGATGAGCTCCTACAATGAGCAGTTCTTC. Amino acid sequence: CASTPKRMSSYNEQFF.

The gene calls are TRBV20-1 and TRBJ2-7; 10 bases agree with TRBD2. The CDR3 is 14 residues long. CDR1 is DFQATT and CDR2 is SNEGSKA in the germline V gene (reference sequence). The junction had 10 bases not matched to a gene; V was cut back by 6 bases and J by 5 bases. Written as DNA, the CDR3 is TGCAGTGCCACCTCCCCTAGCGGGAGTAACGAGCAGTACTTC. Protein product: CSATSPSGSNEQYF.

Concerning this clonotype itself: Compared with germline, one end of the junction differs, possibly owing to a read error. The chain joins TRBV5-5 to TRBJ2-7, with a possible D match to TRBD1 (7 bases). Germline V gene data show CDR1 as SGHKS and CDR2 as YYEKEE (reference sequence). This CDR3 spans 15 amino acids. CDR3: CASSPEGGQSIEPYF. The CDR3 DNA sequence: TGTGCCAGCAGCCCTGAGGGGGGACAGTCCATTGAGCCGTACTTC.

This clonotype was seen more than once but under ten times. The rearrangement links TRBV7-9 to TRBJ2-5, with 8 bases lining up with TRBD1. Per germline, CDR1 SEHNR and CDR2 FQNEAQ (reference sequence). V was clipped by 5 bases and J by 0 bases; unmatched bases: 2. The length of the CDR3 is 14 residues. This CDR3 is CASSVGQDQETQYF. CDR3 in DNA: TGTGCCAGCAGCGTGGGACAGGACCAAGAGACCCAGTACTTC.

The rearrangement joins TRBV5-1 to TRBJ1-2, with TRBD1 matching over 8 bases. V was pared by 3 bases and J by 7 bases, with 5 bases of the junction left unmatched. Germline V gives CDR1 SGHRS, CDR2 YFSETQ. The CDR3 is 13 residues long. CDR3 loop: CASSSDREGGYTF. In DNA, the CDR3 is TGCGCCAGCAGCTCGGACAGGGAAGGTGGCTACACCTTC.

This sequence joins TRBV6-2 or TRBV6-3 and TRBJ2-7; D uncertain. CDR1 is MNHEY and CDR2 is SVGEGT in the germline V gene. The V and J ends lost 2 bases and 1 base respectively, with 12 bases between them. The CDR3 is 15 residues long. Here the CDR3 reads CASSYVGRRSYEQYF. As DNA, the CDR3 is TGTGCCAGCAGTTACGTCGGCCGGCGATCCTACGAGCAGTACTTC.

In its sample, this clonotype was seen a few times. CDR3 residues: CAISESSRTSGANVLTF. The CDR3 DNA follows: TGTGCCATCAGTGAGTCTAGCAGGACCTCTGGGGCCAACGTCCTGACTTTC. This sequence joins TRBV10-3 and TRBJ2-6, with D uncertain. The CDR3 has 17 residues. Per the germline V gene, CDR1 is ENHRY and CDR2 is SYGVKD. Trimming stripped 0 bases from V and 0 bases from J, with 9 bases between.

This clonotype has just a few counts. The chain is built from TRBV10-3 and TRBJ2-7, with D unresolved. Trimming took 6 bases from V and 1 from J, leaving 19 bases between them. The CDR3 spans 16 residues. The germline V gene encodes CDR1 ENHRY and CDR2 SYGVKD. CDR3 in DNA: TGTGCCATCAGCCCCCTCGGGCAGCAAGCGTCCTACGAGCAGTACTTC. As protein: CAISPLGQQASYEQYF.

Only a few counts were recorded for this clonotype. This chain connects TRBV6-2 or TRBV6-3 to TRBJ1-5, with D possibly matching TRBD1 (5 bases). This CDR3 contains 16 residues. Germline V CDR1 and CDR2: MNHEY, SVGEGT. Deletions cut 1 base from V and 5 bases from J, with 15 bases between. Here the CDR3 DNA reads TGTGCCAGCAGTTACTATACGACAGCGACTCATCAGCCCCAGCATTTT. Its translation is CASSYYTTATHQPQHF.

This clonotype was seen only a few times. Relative to the germline gene, one junction end is altered; a read error may explain this. The chain employs TRBV24-1 and TRBJ2-1; TRBD2 aligns across 11 bases. The CDR3 consists of 14 residues. The germline V gene has CDR1 KGHDR and CDR2 SFDVKD. Written as DNA, the CDR3 is TGTGCCAGCAGTAGCGGGAGGGTGTACAATGAGCAGTTCTTC. Its translation: CASSSGRVYNEQFF.